The 30 T cell receptor beta chains given below trace back to one sample, sequenced in a study of type 1 regulatory T cells. Study-wide findings and caveats: Compared with non-type 1 regulatory T cells, type 1 regulatory T cells showed a more restricted TCR repertoire.

These TCRs are of unknown antigen specificity. Each CDR3 protein is one row after TCRdb ran MiXCR on the reads. The sample lists approximately 6,000 distinct CDR3 sequences, roughly 34% occurring once. Sequenced: cultured type 1 regulatory T (Tr1) cells, either the whole culture or a sorted fraction (not recorded which). The source is a human donor in good health.

The V and J genes are TRBV12-3 or TRBV12-4 and TRBJ2-3; possibly TRBD1 or TRBD2 for D (6 bases each). V dropped 3 bases and J dropped 6 bases, with 13 bases sitting between them. The CDR3 spans 14 residues. This CDR3 reads CASSFGGRWDTQYF. The CDR3 DNA reads TGTGCCAGCAGTTTCGGGGGCCGTTGGGATACGCAGTATTTT.

The chain combines TRBV20-1 with TRBJ1-2, with D possibly being TRBD1 (6 bases). The CDR3 has 15 residues. Trimming removed 0 bases from V and 8 bases from J, with 19 bases in between. The V gene's germline CDR1 is DFQATT and CDR2 SNEGSKA (reference sequence). The CDR3, as DNA: TGCAGTGCTAGAGATGGGACACGGACGATTCGAGGCTACACCTTC. It specifies CSARDGTRTIRGYTF.

This chain uses TRBV20-1 with TRBJ2-1, with 8 bases fitting TRBD1. This CDR3 comprises 14 residues. Looked up from germline, CDR1 is DFQATT and CDR2 is SNEGSKA (reference sequence). Unmatched junction bases numbered 6, after V lost 3 bases and J lost 5 bases. CDR3 protein: CSARRTGLNNEQFF. The CDR3, as DNA: TGCAGTGCTAGGAGGACAGGGCTAAACAATGAGCAGTTCTTC.

J is TRBJ1-1 and V is TRBV4-1, with no clear D. Trimming pared 0 bases from V and 10 bases from J, leaving 9 bases between. Germline CDR1 MGHRA, CDR2 YSYEKL. CDR3 length: 12 residues. The chain's CDR3 is CASSQEVGPAFF. The CDR3 nucleotides are TGCGCCAGCAGCCAAGAGGTGGGCCCAGCTTTCTTT.

As concerns this clonotype: This may be a read error: a much more frequent sequence differs by one nucleotide. The rearrangement links TRBV5-4 to TRBJ2-7; D is possibly TRBD2 (6 bases). Germline V gene lookup returns CDR1 SGHNT and CDR2 YYREEE (reference sequence). CDR3 size: 15 residues. CDR3 region: CANSLERAGFYEQYF. The CDR3 DNA reads TGTGCCAACAGCTTGGAGCGGGCAGGCTTCTACGAGCAGTACTTC. The full variable domain, completed using reference TRBV5-4 and TRBJ2-7, is ETGVTQSPTHLIKTRGQQVTLRCSSQSGHNTVSWYQQALGQGPQFIFQYYREEENGRGNFPPRFSGLQFPNYSSELNVNALELDDSALYLCANSLERAGFYEQYFGPGTRLTVT.

By share of the sample, this clonotype is large. This CDR3 is CASSRRTDTQYF. The CDR3 nucleotides are TGTGCCAGCAGCCGCCGCACAGATACGCAGTATTTT. The chain joins TRBV12-3 or TRBV12-4 to TRBJ2-3, with D uncertain. Between the trimmed V and J ends, which lost 6 bases and 1 base, there was a span of 5 bases. The CDR3 extends over 12 amino acids.

The chain joins TRBV18 to TRBJ2-7; 8 bases align to TRBD2. V was clipped by 4 bases and J by 3 bases; unmatched bases: 11. CDR1 and CDR2 (germline): KGHSH, LQKENI. The length of the CDR3 is 16 residues. Here the CDR3 reads CASSQHQAGGHYEQYF. The CDR3 bases are TGTGCCAGCTCACAACACCAGGCGGGGGGCCACTACGAGCAGTACTTC.

This clonotype was counted only a few times. The chain couples TRBV5-1 to TRBJ2-3, with D possibly matching TRBD2 (6 bases). Germline CDR1 and CDR2: SGHRS and YFSETQ. V lost 3 bases to trimming and J lost 1 base, with 12 bases between them. This CDR3 contains 15 residues. The CDR3, as DNA: TGCGCCAGCAGCTGGGGGTCTAGCGGCACAGATACGCAGTATTTT. Amino acids: CASSWGSSGTDTQYF. Variable domain in full (rest from reference TRBV5-1 and TRBJ2-3): KAGVTQTPRYLIKTRGQQVTLSCSPISGHRSVSWYQQTPGQGLQFLFEYFSETQRNKGNFPGRFSGRQFSNSRSEMNVSTLELGDSALYLCASSWGSSGTDTQYFGPGTRLTVL.

This clonotype was picked up a small number of times. The rearrangement joins TRBV20-1 to TRBJ2-7; 11 nucleotides agree with TRBD1. The CDR3 is made up of 15 amino acids. The junction had 13 bases not matched to a gene; V was cut back by 3 bases and J by 9 bases. Germline CDR1 DFQATT, CDR2 SNEGSKA (reference sequence). CDR3 protein: CSASASGTGGEGQYF. In DNA, the CDR3 is TGCAGTGCTAGTGCGTCCGGGACAGGGGGAGAAGGGCAGTACTTC.

This clonotype was counted many times. The genes are TRBV5-1 and TRBJ2-3; 8 bases are a match to TRBD1. The germline CDR1 and CDR2 sequences are SGHRS and YFSETQ. The CDR3 loop spans 16 amino acids. Unmatched junction bases numbered 8, after V lost 0 bases and J lost 5 bases. The CDR3 here is CASSLAGQGGQDTQYF. CDR3 nucleotide sequence: TGCGCCAGCAGCTTGGCCGGACAGGGAGGTCAAGATACGCAGTATTTT. The full variable domain, rest sourced from reference TRBV5-1 and TRBJ2-3, is KAGVTQTPRYLIKTRGQQVTLSCSPISGHRSVSWYQQTPGQGLQFLFEYFSETQRNKGNFPGRFSGRQFSNSRSEMNVSTLELGDSALYLCASSLAGQGGQDTQYFGPGTRLTVL.

By sample share, this clonotype is medium-sized. The chain recombines TRBV29-1 with TRBJ2-5, with 9 bases aligning to TRBD2. The V and J ends lost 4 bases and 5 bases, in that order; junction bases with no gene match: 5. CDR3 length equals 13 residues. Looked up from germline, CDR1 is SQVTM and CDR2 is ANQGSEA. Here the CDR3 reads CSVVVLAGETQYF. In DNA form, the CDR3 reads TGCAGCGTTGTTGTCCTAGCGGGGGAGACCCAGTACTTC.

This clonotype has more than one count but fewer than ten. V usage is TRBV6-2 or TRBV6-3 and J usage is TRBJ2-7, with TRBD2 matching over 14 bases. The junction had 11 bases not matched to a gene; V was cut back by 6 bases and J by 7 bases. Germline V gene data show CDR1 as MNHEY and CDR2 as SVGEGT. CDR3 length: 16 amino acids. The CDR3 protein is CASRFGTSGSRGEQYF. The CDR3 nucleotides read TGTGCCAGCAGATTCGGGACTAGCGGGAGCAGAGGGGAGCAGTACTTC.

This clonotype was seen a few times. V gene TRBV7-2 combines with J gene TRBJ2-7, with a weak D call TRBD2 (5 bases). Trimming removed 7 bases at V and 7 bases at J, with 20 bases between. The CDR3 is 14 amino acids. Germline V gene data show CDR1 as SGHTA and CDR2 as FQGNSA. CDR3 residues: CASIQGRQGGEQYF. Written as DNA, the CDR3 is TGTGCCAGCATCCAAGGACGGCAAGGCGGGGAGCAGTACTTC.

This clonotype is labeled as medium-sized. The chain recombines TRBV2 with TRBJ2-2; D gene uncertain. The V gene's germline CDR1 is SNHLY and CDR2 FYNNEI. Trimming left V 11 bases short and J 6 bases short, with 7 bases between. This CDR3 is 10 amino acids long. CDR3: CAVGSGELFF. CDR3 nucleotide sequence: TGTGCCGTCGGATCCGGGGAGCTGTTTTTT.

The rearrangement links TRBV5-1 to TRBJ2-5; 12 nucleotides agree with TRBD2. Germline assignment: CDR1 SGHRS and CDR2 YFSETQ. The CDR3 spans 20 residues. V gave up 7 bases and J gave up 4 bases; unmatched junction bases: 23. CDR3 nucleotides: TGCGCCAGCCTTCAAACAGCTTTCCCTAGCGGGAGGGCCATGGTAGAGACCCAGTACTTC. Amino acid sequence: CASLQTAFPSGRAMVETQYF.

This clonotype is judged medium-sized (0.01 to 0.1%). The V call is TRBV20-1, the J call TRBJ1-4, with unresolved D. The CDR3 contains 15 residues. The germline CDR1 and CDR2 sequences are DFQATT and SNEGSKA (reference sequence). The ends were cut back, 0 bases at V and 5 bases at J, with 13 bases in the middle. In DNA, the CDR3 is TGCAGTGCTAGAGATGTTCGGCGAAGCAATGAAAAACTGTTTTTT. Its translation: CSARDVRRSNEKLFF.

V usage is TRBV7-2 and J usage is TRBJ1-5; D is unclear. With 1 base removed from V and 7 bases from J, the gap between germline ends came to 8 bases. The CDR3 loop spans 13 amino acids. Germline V gene lookup returns CDR1 SGHTA and CDR2 FQGNSA. CDR3 residues: CASSLEGWQPQHF. For the CDR3, the DNA is TGTGCCAGCAGCTTAGAAGGTTGGCAGCCCCAGCATTTT. The full variable domain, its missing parts supplied by reference TRBV7-2 and TRBJ1-5, is GAGVSQSPSNKVTEKGKDVELRCDPISGHTALYWYRQSLGQGLEFLIYFQGNSAPDKSGLPSDRFSAERTGGSVSTLTIQRTQQEDSAVYLCASSLEGWQPQHFGDGTRLSIL.

This clonotype has only a few counts. The chain recombines TRBV9 with TRBJ1-4; 10 bases fit TRBD1. The CDR3 sequence is 15 residues long. V was clipped by 4 bases and J by 5 bases; unmatched bases: 5. Per germline, CDR1 SGDLS and CDR2 YYNGEE. The CDR3 here is CASSPQGQGNEKLFF. In DNA, the CDR3 is TGTGCCAGCAGCCCCCAGGGACAGGGGAATGAAAAACTGTTTTTT. The full variable domain, with the rest looked up from reference TRBV9 and TRBJ1-4, is DSGVTQTPKHLITATGQRVTLRCSPRSGDLSVYWYQQSLDQGLQFLIQYYNGEERAKGNILERFSAQQFPDLHSELNLSSLELGDSALYFCASSPQGQGNEKLFFGSGTQLSVL.

In its sample, this clonotype ranks as medium-sized (0.01 to 0.1%). The gene calls are TRBV20-1 and TRBJ1-2; D is uncertain. Germline assignment: CDR1 DFQATT and CDR2 SNEGSKA (reference sequence). The CDR3 has 11 residues. Trimming stripped 7 bases from V and 4 bases from J, with 10 bases between. The CDR3 nucleotides read TGCAGTGTCGCGAACGCCTATGGCTACACCTTC. It translates to CSVANAYGYTF.

This clonotype was seen a handful of times. The DNA of the CDR3 is TGTGCCAGCAGCTTATTGGGAATCTATGGCTACACCTTC. Translating gives CASSLLGIYGYTF. The chain is built from TRBV7-2 and TRBJ1-2, with D unclear. V lost 2 bases and J 4 bases, leaving 8 bases between the germline ends. Germline CDR1 and CDR2: SGHTA and FQGNSA. There are 13 residues in the CDR3.

Sample share makes this clonotype medium-sized. The rearrangement joins TRBV27 to TRBJ2-7; maybe TRBD2 (5 bases). V shed 5 bases and J shed 1 base, with 9 bases lying between them. The CDR3 is made up of 13 amino acids. Germline V gene sequence: CDR1 MNHEY, CDR2 SMNVEV (reference sequence). CDR3 nucleotide sequence: TGTGCCAGCAGTGGTAGCGTTTCCTACGAGCAGTACTTC. As protein: CASSGSVSYEQYF.

This clonotype was counted between two and nine times. The chain couples TRBV2 to TRBJ1-2, with D unresolved. The CDR3 is 12 residues long. From germline, CDR1 is SNHLY and CDR2 FYNNEI. Trimming left V 4 bases short and J 6 bases short, with 9 bases between. CDR3 amino acids: CASSAAPNGYTF. Here the CDR3 DNA reads TGTGCCAGCAGTGCGGCCCCCAATGGCTACACCTTC.

The chain is built from TRBV5-1 and TRBJ1-1; TRBD1 is a possible D gene (5 bases). CDR3 length equals 15 residues. Per germline, CDR1 SGHRS and CDR2 YFSETQ. Trimming pared 0 bases from V and 6 bases from J, leaving 15 bases between. The CDR3 is CASSLDPGGGAEAFF. DNA of the CDR3: TGCGCCAGCAGCTTGGATCCGGGGGGGGGAGCTGAAGCTTTCTTT.

This chain uses TRBV7-3 with TRBJ2-7; no reliable D call. The CDR3 contains 13 residues. CDR1 is SGHTA and CDR2 is FQGTGA in the germline V gene. V was trimmed by 5 bases and J by 7 bases, leaving 15 bases between them. The CDR3, as DNA: TGTGCCAGCAGCGAGCATTTAGCTGGTGAGCAGTACTTC. Translation: CASSEHLAGEQYF.

This clonotype has a handful of counts. The gene calls are TRBV5-1 and TRBJ2-5, with a tentative D call TRBD1 (7 bases). The ends were cut back, 2 bases at V and 3 bases at J, with 11 bases in the middle. Germline lookup yields CDR1 SGHRS and CDR2 YFSETQ. The CDR3 runs to 14 residues. CDR3 sequence reads: CASSFGGTEETQYF. DNA of the CDR3: TGCGCCAGCAGCTTCGGCGGGACAGAAGAGACCCAGTACTTC.

This clonotype was detected a few times. The chain employs TRBV12-3 or TRBV12-4 and TRBJ2-1; 9 bases align to TRBD1. The J segment lost 2 bases and the V segment lost 5 bases, leaving 4 bases of the junction unmatched. The CDR3 is made up of 15 amino acids. The DNA for the CDR3 is TGTGCCAGCAGTCCCGGACAGGGGACCTACAATGAGCAGTTCTTC. It translates to CASSPGQGTYNEQFF.

This clonotype has more than one count but fewer than ten. J is TRBJ2-1 and V is TRBV7-9; 11 bases are a match to TRBD2. Germline trimming cut 4 bases from V and 5 bases from J; bases unmatched to any gene: 1. This CDR3 spans 14 amino acids. The germline CDR1 and CDR2 sequences are SEHNR and FQNEAQ (reference sequence). CDR3 in amino acids: CASSSGLADNEQFF. CDR3 nucleotide sequence: TGTGCCAGCAGCTCGGGACTAGCGGACAATGAGCAGTTCTTC.

This clonotype occurred many times. V usage is TRBV3-1 and J usage is TRBJ1-2, with D possibly matching TRBD1 (5 bases). The CDR3 spans 16 residues. CDR1 and CDR2 (germline): LGHDT, YNNKEL (reference sequence). Trimming cost V 3 bases and J 3 bases, with 17 bases left between them. CDR3 bases: TGTGCCAGCAGCCAGTCCCCGGGACGGTCGTACTATGGCTACACCTTC. This sequence encodes CASSQSPGRSYYGYTF.

The chain couples TRBV28 to TRBJ2-2; no definite D call. V was shortened by 3 bases and J by 5 bases, with 1 base between the two germline ends. Germline loops: CDR1 MDHEN, CDR2 SYDVKM. The CDR3 loop spans 11 amino acids. CDR3: CASSLTGELFF. The CDR3 DNA is TGTGCCAGCAGTTTGACCGGGGAGCTGTTTTTT. The entire variable domain, with the rest obtained from reference TRBV28 and TRBJ2-2, is as follows: DVKVTQSSRYLVKRTGEKVFLECVQDMDHENMFWYRQDPGLGLRLIYFSYDVKMKEKGDIPEGYSVSREKKERFSLILESASTNQTSMYLCASSLTGELFFGEGSRLTVL.

The V gene is TRBV27, the J gene TRBJ1-1; D not certain. This CDR3 region has 14 residues. Germline lookup yields CDR1 MNHEY and CDR2 SMNVEV (reference sequence). V gave up 3 bases and J gave up 1 base, with 9 bases separating them. CDR3 DNA: TGTGCCAGCAGTTTTCAGGCCGGGAACACTGAAGCTTTCTTT. As protein: CASSFQAGNTEAFF.